The T cell receptor beta chain under discussion was sequenced for a study of T cells after yellow fever vaccination. Broader study findings: Some clonotypes were seen in both the CD4 and the CD8 compartments. These made up a small share and likely arose from convergent recombination. Contamination of FACS-sorted repertoires by abundant clonotypes from the bulk population could occur. Detected again after the booster were most primary-vaccination clones, at almost 97% CD4 and 88% CD8.

As to this clonotype: Antigen unknown.

CDR3 length equals 14 residues. Germline assignment: CDR1 DFQATT and CDR2 SNEGSKA (reference sequence). Trimming took 2 bases from V and 7 from J; bases not matched to a gene: 7. A process of 5'RACE template switching, which added a universal primer site and UMIs, was used to make TCR cDNA. Each CDR3 protein gets one entry after TCRdb re-called the 5' RACE reads with MiXCR. Of fewer than 650,000 distinct CDR3 sequences listed, around a fifth were seen once; the top ten hold roughly a sixth. The genes are TRBV20-1 and TRBJ2-3; 9 bases fit TRBD2. This TCR came from a man between 18 and 35 years old who received the YFV17D yellow fever vaccine. The sample consisted of PBMCs, taken approximately 22 days after the first yellow fever vaccination. The CDR3 reads CSARTRGGRHTQYF. The CDR3, as DNA: TGCAGTGCTAGAACGCGGGGGGGCCGGCATACGCAGTATTTT.